The next 26 T cell receptor beta chains were all read from a single sample in a study of identical twins. In TCRdb, the 5' RACE reads were re-called with MiXCR into one record per CDR3 protein. The sample has 750,000 to 950,000 distinct CDR3 sequences, 9% to 15% seen once; the top ten hold about 1.6%. The same specimen was also included in a second study, on yellow fever vaccine responses in identical twins.

Sequenced sample: PBMCs. These receptors were taken from a woman under 30 in good health.

The chain uses TRBV12-3 or TRBV12-4 and TRBJ2-5, with D perhaps matching TRBD1 (6 bases). With 6 bases removed from V and 1 base from J, the gap between germline ends came to 9 bases. The CDR3 runs to 13 residues. CDR3 coding DNA: TGTGCCAGCAGGTCACAGGGCCAAGAGACCCAGTACTTC. It specifies CASRSQGQETQYF.

The table lists this clonotype with a few counts. The V call is TRBV28, the J call TRBJ2-3; 8 bases are a match to TRBD2. The V gene end was trimmed by 6 bases and the J gene end by 4 bases; junction bases not matched to a gene: 18. CDR1 MDHEN and CDR2 SYDVKM come from the germline V gene. The CDR3 runs 18 residues. The CDR3 loop is CASSPVAGRSSRADTQYF. In nucleotides, the CDR3 is TGTGCCAGCAGCCCCGTAGCGGGGAGATCCTCTAGGGCAGATACGCAGTATTTT.

This clonotype was observed a few times. The genes are TRBV11-2 and TRBJ2-5, with 15 bases fitting TRBD2. This CDR3 has 19 amino acids. V shed 3 bases and J 4 bases; nucleotides not matched to a gene: 12. Germline-derived CDR1 and CDR2 are SGHAT and FQNNGV. The CDR3 nucleotides read TGTGCCAGCAGCTTCGTCCCGGGACTAGCGGGGGGCCAGGGAGAGACCCAGTACTTC. It yields the protein CASSFVPGLAGGQGETQYF.

This rearrangement joins TRBV7-9 to TRBJ1-1; D uncertain. Deletions cut 1 base from V and 3 bases from J, with 12 bases between. Germline lookup yields CDR1 SEHNR and CDR2 FQNEAQ (reference sequence). The length of the CDR3 is 15 residues. This CDR3 reads CASSLGVSRYTEAFF. The CDR3 DNA is TGTGCCAGCAGCTTAGGTGTCAGCCGTTACACTGAAGCTTTCTTT.

V gene TRBV2 combines with J gene TRBJ2-3; the D gene is possibly TRBD2 (7 bases). V gave up 8 bases and J gave up 2 bases, with 11 bases separating them. This CDR3 contains 13 residues. CDR1 is SNHLY and CDR2 is FYNNEI in the germline V gene. The chain's CDR3 is CASLRGATDTQYF. In nucleotides, the CDR3 is TGTGCCAGCTTACGGGGGGCCACAGATACGCAGTATTTT.

This clonotype occurred many times. The CDR3 region has the DNA TGTGCCAGCAGTTTAGACGGGAGACGGGACAATGAGCAGTTCTTC. Translation gives CASSLDGRRDNEQFF. The rearrangement links TRBV12-3 or TRBV12-4 to TRBJ2-1, with D possibly matching TRBD2 (6 bases). CDR3 length: 15 amino acids. Trimming pared 1 base from V and 5 bases from J, leaving 12 bases between.

The CDR3 region has the DNA TGTGCCAGCAGAAGTACAGGGGGCGAATATGGCTACACCTTC. It specifies CASRSTGGEYGYTF. The chain joins TRBV6-1 to TRBJ1-2; 9 nucleotides match TRBD1. The CDR3 has 14 residues. The trim removed 6 bases at V and 5 bases at J, leaving 7 bases unmatched. Germline-derived CDR1 and CDR2 are MNHNS and SASEGT.

The rearrangement uses TRBV20-1 and TRBJ2-5, with D possibly matching TRBD1 (6 bases). The germline V gene encodes CDR1 DFQATT and CDR2 SNEGSKA (reference sequence). The germline V and J ends were trimmed by 6 bases and 4 bases, with 15 bases remaining between them. The CDR3 consists of 13 residues. In nucleotides, the CDR3 is TGCAGTGCCAGGGGACATACCGTAGAGACCCAGTACTTC. The encoded protein is CSARGHTVETQYF.

This clonotype was found a few times. This sequence joins TRBV2 and TRBJ1-5; D is perhaps TRBD1 (5 bases). V was clipped by 6 bases and J by 4 bases, with 19 bases between them. Per the germline V gene, CDR1 is SNHLY and CDR2 is FYNNEI. The CDR3 spans 16 residues. Here the CDR3 DNA reads TGTGCCAGCAGAGTAGGACCGCCGGGGGGTAATCAGCCCCAGCATTTT. Residues: CASRVGPPGGNQPQHF.

This clonotype was detected a few times. This chain links TRBV20-1 with TRBJ2-1; D possibly corresponds to TRBD2 (5 bases). This CDR3 has 15 amino acids. V lost 4 bases and J 2 bases, leaving 15 bases between the germline ends. Looked up from germline, CDR1 is DFQATT and CDR2 is SNEGSKA (reference sequence). This CDR3 reads CSATAELGAYNEQFF. The CDR3 DNA is TGCAGTGCTACAGCTGAGCTCGGGGCCTACAATGAGCAGTTCTTC.

This chain connects TRBV20-1 to TRBJ2-1; TRBD1 is a possible D gene (5 bases). Looked up from germline, CDR1 is DFQATT and CDR2 is SNEGSKA (reference sequence). The CDR3 extends over 12 amino acids. Trimming pared 1 base from V and 5 bases from J, leaving 6 bases between. CDR3 nucleotide sequence: TGCAGTGCTAGAGGGGGCCACAATGAGCAGTTCTTC. The encoded protein is CSARGGHNEQFF.

The chain is built from TRBV25-1 and TRBJ1-2, with TRBD1 identical over 12 bases. The germline gives CDR1 MGHDK, CDR2 SYGVNS. Trimming took 6 bases from V and 5 from J; bases not matched to a gene: 7. The CDR3 consists of 15 residues. CDR3 sequence (DNA): TGTGCCAGCAGGGGAGGGACAGGGGGCGATTATGGCTACACCTTC. Translation gives CASRGGTGGDYGYTF.

There are a few counts of this clonotype. The chain recombines TRBV25-1 with TRBJ2-5; 9 bases line up with TRBD1. Trimming at V came to 2 bases and at J to 1 base, leaving 14 bases not matched to a gene. The CDR3 has 19 residues. Germline values: CDR1 MGHDK, CDR2 SYGVNS. The CDR3 protein is CASSETPSRDRAAQETQYF. As DNA, the CDR3 is TGTGCCAGCAGTGAAACCCCCAGCCGGGACAGGGCCGCCCAAGAGACCCAGTACTTC.

The chain recombines TRBV3-1 with TRBJ2-3, with D perhaps assigned TRBD1 or TRBD2 (7 bases each). From germline, CDR1 is LGHDT and CDR2 YNNKEL (reference sequence). The germline V and J ends were trimmed by 4 bases and 2 bases, with 22 bases remaining between them. CDR3 length: 18 amino acids. CDR3 coding DNA: TGTGCCAGCAGCCCAGAGCGGGCCTCAGGGGGGGTCACAGATACGCAGTATTTT. This translates into CASSPERASGGVTDTQYF.

This clonotype occurred a few times. The V and J genes are TRBV9 and TRBJ2-1; 8 bases are a match to TRBD1. The V gene end was trimmed by 4 bases and the J gene end by 16 bases; junction bases not matched to a gene: 7. The CDR3 runs to 11 residues. Germline CDR1 reads SGDLS; CDR2 reads YYNGEE. This CDR3 reads CASSPVGTGFF. For the CDR3, the DNA is TGTGCCAGCAGCCCAGTGGGGACAGGTTTCTTC.

This chain uses TRBV3-1 with TRBJ2-4; TRBD1 might be the D (6 bases). The V gene lost 2 bases and the J gene lost 3 bases, with 20 bases spanning the gap. The CDR3 spans 18 residues. The germline gives CDR1 LGHDT, CDR2 YNNKEL (reference sequence). The CDR3: CASSQMLGAQSVKNIQYF. CDR3 coding DNA: TGTGCCAGCAGCCAAATGTTGGGGGCCCAATCGGTCAAAAACATTCAGTACTTC.

This clonotype was counted only a few times. J is TRBJ2-3 and V is TRBV5-4; the D gene is possibly TRBD2 (6 bases). Trimming removed 0 bases from V and 0 bases from J, with 20 bases in between. CDR1 is SGHNT, CDR2 YYREEE, per germline (reference sequence). The length of the CDR3 is 19 residues. CDR3 residues: CASSLVGGLASPSTDTQYF. The DNA for the CDR3 is TGTGCCAGCAGCTTGGTGGGTGGTCTAGCGAGCCCCAGCACAGATACGCAGTATTTT.

This clonotype has more than one count but fewer than ten. The chain employs TRBV7-9 and TRBJ2-6; 7 nucleotides agree with TRBD2. V was pared by 7 bases and J by 1 base, with 19 bases of the junction left unmatched. The CDR3 consists of 20 residues. Germline V lookup: CDR1 SEHNR, CDR2 FQNEAQ (reference sequence). In DNA, the CDR3 is TGTGCCAGCACCGAGGGACTACTACAAGGCCCTATTTCTGGGGCCAACGTCCTGACTTTC. Protein: CASTEGLLQGPISGANVLTF.

The chain uses TRBV29-1 and TRBJ2-3; D gene unclear. The CDR3 runs 12 residues. The germline V gene encodes CDR1 SQVTM and CDR2 ANQGSEA. Trimming took off 3 bases at V and 8 bases at J, with 12 bases between the two ends. Written as DNA, the CDR3 is TGCAGCGTTGACCCCTCTCAGCCTACGCAGTATTTT. This encodes CSVDPSQPTQYF.

V is TRBV20-1 and J is TRBJ2-1, with D tentatively TRBD2 (6 bases). Germline CDR1 and CDR2: DFQATT and SNEGSKA (reference sequence). The CDR3 is made up of 15 amino acids. V lost 6 bases and J 0 bases, leaving 15 bases between the germline ends. In nucleotides, the CDR3 is TGCAGTGCGACTATGGCGGGACTCTCCTACAATGAGCAGTTCTTC. This encodes CSATMAGLSYNEQFF.

This clonotype has just a few counts. The chain carries TRBV3-1 and TRBJ2-7, with 12 positions matching TRBD1. The CDR3 consists of 16 residues. Trimming cost V 4 bases and J 2 bases; bases outside gene matches: 6. In germline, CDR1 is LGHDT, CDR2 YNNKEL (reference sequence). For the CDR3, the DNA is TGTGCCAGCAGCCGCGCCGGGACAGGGGGCGCCTACGAGCAGTACTTC. Amino acids: CASSRAGTGGAYEQYF.

V usage is TRBV10-2 and J usage is TRBJ1-2; a weak D match, TRBD1 (6 bases). Deletions cut 6 bases from V and 0 bases from J, with 17 bases between. The V gene's germline CDR1 is WSHSY and CDR2 SAAADI. CDR3 length: 16 amino acids. CDR3 nucleotide sequence: TGCGCCAGCAGCCACCCGACGGGGGGCTCTAACTATGGCTACACCTTC. Its translation: CASSHPTGGSNYGYTF.

The chain is built from TRBV7-9 and TRBJ1-2; possibly TRBD1 for D (5 bases). V gave up 1 base and J gave up 0 bases, with 9 bases separating them. The CDR3 sequence is 15 residues long. The germline V gene encodes CDR1 SEHNR and CDR2 FQNEAQ (reference sequence). The CDR3 spells CASSLEGTPNYGYTF. The DNA for the CDR3 is TGTGCCAGCAGCTTAGAAGGGACCCCTAACTATGGCTACACCTTC. Full variable domain (remainder filled in from reference TRBV7-9 and TRBJ1-2): DTGVSQNPRHKITKRGQNVTFRCDPISEHNRLYWYRQTLGQGPEFLTYFQNEAQLEKSRLLSDRFSAERPKGSFSTLEIQRTEQGDSAMYLCASSLEGTPNYGYTFGSGTRLTVV.

This clonotype was seen a few times. The rearrangement joins TRBV5-1 to TRBJ2-2, with TRBD2 identical over 8 bases. The CDR3 length is 15 residues. Germline CDR1 and CDR2: SGHRS and YFSETQ. The J segment lost 6 bases and the V segment lost 6 bases, leaving 10 bases of the junction unmatched. In DNA form, the CDR3 reads TGCGCCAGCATTCCGAGAGCGGGGGCAGCCGGGGAGCTGTTTTTT. It specifies CASIPRAGAAGELFF.

The chain employs TRBV28 and TRBJ1-5; D is possibly TRBD1 (5 bases). CDR1 and CDR2 from the germline V gene are MDHEN and SYDVKM. The CDR3 sequence is 16 residues long. The V end lost 5 bases, the J end lost 4 bases, and 18 bases lay between the germline ends. The CDR3 bases are TGTGCCAGCAGTACGGGAGAACGGGGACGGAATCAGCCCCAGCATTTT. Its protein is CASSTGERGRNQPQHF.

This sequence joins TRBV20-1 and TRBJ2-3; no clear D gene. The V and J ends lost 2 bases and 4 bases respectively, with 10 bases between them. Germline V gene lookup returns CDR1 DFQATT and CDR2 SNEGSKA (reference sequence). This CDR3 contains 13 residues. CDR3 DNA: TGCAGTGCTAGAACCCTAGGAGCAGATACGCAGTATTTT. Protein: CSARTLGADTQYF.